This TCR beta chain stems from a study of blood T cell repertoires in COVID-19 (TCRdb year 2020). Regarding the complete study: Samples from collaborators originated in the United States, Italy and Spain and spanned both the acute and convalescent phases of COVID-19. The material from the prospective study consisted of cDNA or gDNA derived from T cells, B-cell-depleted T cells, or PBMCs. Subjects who had been exposed to COVID-19, were actively infected with it, or had recovered from it provided the deeply sampled blood TCRbeta repertoires that made up the dataset. The repertoires were released in a freely available public database intended as a resource for research on the immune response to SARS-CoV-2. Samples came from the ongoing ImmuneRACE study (first 160 participants) plus 1,254 subjects from 6 global collaborators. Nearly every sample came with metadata listing a de-identified subject ID, COVID-19 status, age in years and sex. Where available, HLA class I and class II types were obtained from metadata supplied by the sample provider rather than from assay-based typing.

The immunoSEQ Assay, a bias-controlled multiplex PCR, was used to amplify TCRbeta CDR3 regions from genomic DNA. As for the authors' bioinformatics: The number of nucleated cells in each sample was estimated from the amplification of reference gene primers within the assay. To quantify the absolute abundance of each unique TCRbeta CDR3 rearrangement, sequence reads were collapsed and filtered. For each sample, productive Simpson clonality was calculated as the square root of Simpson's diversity index over productive rearrangements. The source is immuneACCESS, and TCRdb retained only in-frame sequences with V and J called. Part of the clones is not carried over; for the studies checked, unresolved V genes explain less than half of this, and the remainder is unexplained. The V and J calls and clone size were taken over from that table, and D and trimming were inferred from the DNA. This sample lists under 150,000 clones; more than 75% were detected once. The ten largest clones take up about 7.3% of the sample.

What the study reported, not specific to this receptor: The amount of clinical and demographic metadata varied by source and participant and was provided uncurated.

This clone was counted between two and nine times. Its target antigen remains unknown. Per-nucleotide qualities are absent, and no much larger clonotype sits a single base away. Each collaborating institution followed its own protocols to collect whole blood in K2EDTA tubes. For TCRbeta analysis, collaborators shipped samples as frozen whole blood, isolated PBMCs, or DNA extracted from either of those sample types. The sequenced sample consisted of peripheral blood. This clonotype was sampled from a woman aged 35 to 49 with acute or convalescent COVID-19.

The sequenced DNA: TGTGCCACCAGCGGGGGACAGGGGTATGGCTACACCTTC. The resulting protein is CATSGGQGYGYTF. Rearrangement joined TRBV15 to TRBJ1-2; TRBD1 agrees with 10 junctional bases. The CDR3, from cysteine to phenylalanine, totals 13 residues. Just CDR3 DNA is preserved here, 39 bases in frame from base 1. The germline V gene (reference sequence) sets CDR1 to LNHNV and CDR2 to YYDKDF. Clipping removes 5 bases from V and 5 bases from J, with 2 as the unmatched junction base count.